A selection of T cell receptor beta chains follows, all from one sample in a study of type 1 regulatory T cells. Their antigens are not known. TCRdb reprocessed the reads with MiXCR, giving one entry per CDR3 protein. Here the sample spans more than 50,000 distinct CDR3 sequences, approximately 60% being singletons. Sequenced: cultured non-Tr1 T cells, either the whole culture or a sorted T cell fraction (not recorded which). These TCRs come from a human donor in good health. Each CDR3 is given with its conserved first and last residue. Each record gives: D gene, J gene, clone size, V gene, CDR3 DNA, CDR3 protein. The D gene is left open where the match is weak. Part of the rows lack a size; the others show once, few, many or a class for expanded clones.

>.|TRBJ2-3|.|TRBV10-3
TGTGCCATCAGTGACTCCATGACAGATACGCAGTATTTT
CAISDSMTDTQYF
>.|TRBJ2-2|.|TRBV18
TGTGCCAGCTCACCGACGACCGGGAACACCGGGGAGCTGTTTTTT
CASSPTTGNTGELFF
>TRBD1|TRBJ2-5|.|TRBV5-1
TGCGCCAGCAGCCCTGGACAGGGAGCTATTCAAGAGAACCAGTACTTC
CASSPGQGAIQENQYF
>.|TRBJ2-2|.|TRBV12-3/TRBV12-4
TGTGCCAGCGGGGCGGTTCAGACCGGGGAGCTGTTTTTT
CASGAVQTGELFF
>TRBD2|TRBJ2-7|.|TRBV6-5
TGTGCCAGTGGACTAGCGGGACTCCTCGAGCAGTACTTC
CASGLAGLLEQYF
>.|TRBJ1-6|.|TRBV3-1
TGTGCCAGCAGCCAAGATGGGAGGAATTCACCCCTCCACTTT
CASSQDGRNSPLHF
>TRBD2|TRBJ2-4|.|TRBV30
TGTGCCTGGAGTGCCCCTCTAGCGGGAGTTCGAGACATTCAGTACTTC
CAWSAPLAGVRDIQYF
>TRBD2|TRBJ2-7|.|TRBV7-2
TGTGCCAGCAGCTTTTCGTGGGGCACCAGCGGGGCCTCCTACGAGCAGTACTTC
CASSFSWGTSGASYEQYF
>.|TRBJ2-1|.|TRBV29-1
TGCAGCGTTTCCCTCGCCGCCAATGAGCAGTTCTTC
CSVSLAANEQFF
>TRBD2|TRBJ2-5|.|TRBV9
TGTGCCAGCAGCGTTGGCAGGGTGCGGGAGCACCAAGAGACCCAGTACTTC
CASSVGRVREHQETQYF
>.|TRBJ2-7|.|TRBV7-2
TGTGCCAGCAGCTTAACAGGAGAGAGGACCTACGAGCAGTACTTC
CASSLTGERTYEQYF
>TRBD2|TRBJ2-7|.|TRBV7-2
TGTGCCAGCAGCTCCCTAGCGGGAGGCTACGAGCAGTACTTC
CASSSLAGGYEQYF
>.|TRBJ2-4|.|TRBV20-1
TGCAGTGCTAGGGATCACGGGCTAGCCAAAAACATTCAGTACTTC
CSARDHGLAKNIQYF
>TRBD2|TRBJ2-2|.|TRBV20-1
TGCAGTGCTCTTGGGGCTAGCGGGAGGGGGACCGGGGAGCTGTTTTTT
CSALGASGRGTGELFF
>.|TRBJ1-1|few|TRBV5-6
TGTGCCAGCAGCCCGACAGTCCCGAGCACTGAAGCTTTCTTT
CASSPTVPSTEAFF
>TRBD1|TRBJ2-7|few|TRBV28
TGTGCCAGCAGTTTTTCGCCGTGGTGGGACAGCCGGATTTACGAGCAGTACTTC
CASSFSPWWDSRIYEQYF
>.|TRBJ2-5|once|TRBV11-2
TGTGCCAGCAGCTTAGATGGACCAGGAGAGACCCAGTACTTC
CASSLDGPGETQYF
>TRBD2|TRBJ2-3|.|TRBV3-1
TGTGCCAGCAGCCAAATGACTAGCACAAATACGCAGTATTTT
CASSQMTSTNTQYF
>.|TRBJ2-1|.|TRBV5-1
TGCGCCAGCAGCTTGGATAGGACTACCTACAATGAGCAGTTCTTC
CASSLDRTTYNEQFF
>TRBD1|TRBJ1-1|.|TRBV6-6
TGTGCCAGCAGTCCGCCGGACAGGGGGCCTGAAGCTTTCTTT
CASSPPDRGPEAFF
>TRBD1|TRBJ2-1|.|TRBV5-6
TGTGCCAGCAGCTTTCAAACCGGGACAGGGGGTCAGTTCTTC
CASSFQTGTGGQFF
>.|TRBJ2-1|once|TRBV4-1
TGCGCCAGCAGCCAAAAGGGTGGGGATTACAATGAGCAGTTCTTC
CASSQKGGDYNEQFF